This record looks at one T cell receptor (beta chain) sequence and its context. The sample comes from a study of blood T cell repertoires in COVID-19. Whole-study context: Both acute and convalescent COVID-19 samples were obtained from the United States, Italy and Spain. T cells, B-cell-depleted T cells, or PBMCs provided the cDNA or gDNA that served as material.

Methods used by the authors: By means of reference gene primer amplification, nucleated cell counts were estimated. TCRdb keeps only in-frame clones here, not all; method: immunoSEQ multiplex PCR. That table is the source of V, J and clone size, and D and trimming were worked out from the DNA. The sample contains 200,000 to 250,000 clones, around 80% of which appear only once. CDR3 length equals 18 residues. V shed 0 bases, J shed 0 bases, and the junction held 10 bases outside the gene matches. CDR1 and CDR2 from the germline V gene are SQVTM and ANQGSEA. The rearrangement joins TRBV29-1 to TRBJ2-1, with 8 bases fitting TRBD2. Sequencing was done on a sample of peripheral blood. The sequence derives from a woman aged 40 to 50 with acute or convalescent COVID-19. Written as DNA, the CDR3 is TGCAGCGTTGAAGATCAGACAAGCGGGACTAGCTCCTACAATGAGCAGTTCTTC. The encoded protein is CSVEDQTSGTSSYNEQFF.